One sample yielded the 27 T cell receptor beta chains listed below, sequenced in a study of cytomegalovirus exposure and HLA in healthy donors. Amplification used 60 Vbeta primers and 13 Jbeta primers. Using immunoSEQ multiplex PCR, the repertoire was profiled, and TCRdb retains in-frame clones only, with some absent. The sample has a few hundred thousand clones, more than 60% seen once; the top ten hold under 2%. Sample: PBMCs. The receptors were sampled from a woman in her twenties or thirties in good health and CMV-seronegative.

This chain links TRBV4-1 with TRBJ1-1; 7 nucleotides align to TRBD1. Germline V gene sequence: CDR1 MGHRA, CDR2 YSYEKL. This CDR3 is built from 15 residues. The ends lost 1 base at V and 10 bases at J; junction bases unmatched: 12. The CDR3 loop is CASSQVGSRGQRAFF. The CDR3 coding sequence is TGCGCCAGCAGCCAAGTGGGGTCCCGGGGACAGAGAGCTTTCTTT.

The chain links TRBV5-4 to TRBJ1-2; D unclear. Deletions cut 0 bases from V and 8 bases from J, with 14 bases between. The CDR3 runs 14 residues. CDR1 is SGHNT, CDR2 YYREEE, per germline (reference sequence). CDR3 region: CASSLAQAVGGYTF. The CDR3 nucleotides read TGTGCCAGCAGCTTGGCCCAGGCAGTTGGAGGCTACACCTTC.

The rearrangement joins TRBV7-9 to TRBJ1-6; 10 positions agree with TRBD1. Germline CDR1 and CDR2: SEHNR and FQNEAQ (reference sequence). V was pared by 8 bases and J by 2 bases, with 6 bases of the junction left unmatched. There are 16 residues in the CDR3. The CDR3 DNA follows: TGTGCCAGCCGTTATGGGACAGGGGCCTATAATTCACCCCTCCACTTT. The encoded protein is CASRYGTGAYNSPLHF.

CDR3: CASNGGTGEFF. CDR3 DNA: TGTGCCAGCAACGGAGGGACGGGCGAGTTCTTC. The rearrangement links TRBV2 to TRBJ2-1, with a tentative D call TRBD2 (6 bases). Germline CDR1 and CDR2: SNHLY and FYNNEI. V was pared by 7 bases and J by 14 bases, with 15 bases between. The CDR3 has 11 amino acids.

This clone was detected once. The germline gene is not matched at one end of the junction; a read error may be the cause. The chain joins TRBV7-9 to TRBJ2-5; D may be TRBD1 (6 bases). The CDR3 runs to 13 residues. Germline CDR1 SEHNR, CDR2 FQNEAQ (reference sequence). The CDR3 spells CSSRSTGLKTQYF. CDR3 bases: TGTTCCAGCAGATCTACAGGGCTTAAGACCCAGTACTTC.

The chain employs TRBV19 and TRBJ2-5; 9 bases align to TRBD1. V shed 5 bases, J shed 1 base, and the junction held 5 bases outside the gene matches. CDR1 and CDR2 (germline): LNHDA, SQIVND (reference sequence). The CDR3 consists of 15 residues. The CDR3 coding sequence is TGTGCCAGTAGTCCGGACAGGGGATCCCAAGAGACCCAGTACTTC. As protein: CASSPDRGSQETQYF.

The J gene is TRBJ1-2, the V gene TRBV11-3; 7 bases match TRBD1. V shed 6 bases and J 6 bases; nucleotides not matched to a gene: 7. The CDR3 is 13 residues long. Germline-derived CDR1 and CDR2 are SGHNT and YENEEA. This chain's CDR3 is CASSNRQGDGYTF. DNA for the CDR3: TGTGCCAGCAGTAATCGACAGGGCGATGGCTACACCTTC.

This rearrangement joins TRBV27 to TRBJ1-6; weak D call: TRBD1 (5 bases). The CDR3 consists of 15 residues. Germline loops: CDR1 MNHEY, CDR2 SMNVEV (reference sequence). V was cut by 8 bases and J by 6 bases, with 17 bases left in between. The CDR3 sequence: CASSGDSAFNSPLHF. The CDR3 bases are TGTGCCAGCTCTGGCGACAGCGCTTTTAATTCACCCCTCCACTTT.

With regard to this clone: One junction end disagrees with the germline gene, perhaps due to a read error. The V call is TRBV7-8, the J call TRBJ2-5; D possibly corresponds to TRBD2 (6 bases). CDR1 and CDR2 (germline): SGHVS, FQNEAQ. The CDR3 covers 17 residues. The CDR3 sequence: CVSSLVASLALEETQYF. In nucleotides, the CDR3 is TGTGTCAGCAGCTTAGTGGCATCTCTAGCGCTGGAGGAGACCCAGTACTTC.

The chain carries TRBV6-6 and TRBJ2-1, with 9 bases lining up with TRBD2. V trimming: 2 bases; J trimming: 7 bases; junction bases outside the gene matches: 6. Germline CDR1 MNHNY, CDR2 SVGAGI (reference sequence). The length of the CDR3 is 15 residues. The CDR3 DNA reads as TGTGCCAGCAGTTACCCGGGACTAGCTTGGAATGAGCAGTTCTTC. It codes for CASSYPGLAWNEQFF.

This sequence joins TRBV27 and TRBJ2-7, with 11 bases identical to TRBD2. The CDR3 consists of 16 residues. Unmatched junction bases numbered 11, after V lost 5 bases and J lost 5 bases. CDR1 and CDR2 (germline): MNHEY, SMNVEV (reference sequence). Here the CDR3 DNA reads TGTGCCAGCAGTCCCCGGGTAGCGGGAGGGGCCCACGAGCAGTACTTC. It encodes CASSPRVAGGAHEQYF.

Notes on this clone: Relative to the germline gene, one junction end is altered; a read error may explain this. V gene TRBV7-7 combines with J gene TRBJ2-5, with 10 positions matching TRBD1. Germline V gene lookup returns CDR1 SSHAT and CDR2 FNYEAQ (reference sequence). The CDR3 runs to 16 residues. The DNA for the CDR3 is TGTGCTAGCAGCTCCGCGACAGGGGGCGGTTGGAGGACCCAGTACTTC. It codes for CASSSATGGGWRTQYF.

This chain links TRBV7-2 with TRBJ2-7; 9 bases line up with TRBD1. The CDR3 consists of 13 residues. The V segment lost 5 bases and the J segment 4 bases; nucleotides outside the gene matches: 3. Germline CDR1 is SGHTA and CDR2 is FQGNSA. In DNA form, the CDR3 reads TGTGCCAGCAGCCGGGACAGGGAATACGAGCAGTACTTC. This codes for CASSRDREYEQYF.

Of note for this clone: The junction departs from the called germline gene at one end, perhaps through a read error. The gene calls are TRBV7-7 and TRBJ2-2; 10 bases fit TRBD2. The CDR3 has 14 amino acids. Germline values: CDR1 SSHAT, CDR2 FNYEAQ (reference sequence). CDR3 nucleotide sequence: TGTGCTAGCAGGACTAGCGGAACCACCGGGGAGCTGTTTTTT. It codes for CASRTSGTTGELFF.

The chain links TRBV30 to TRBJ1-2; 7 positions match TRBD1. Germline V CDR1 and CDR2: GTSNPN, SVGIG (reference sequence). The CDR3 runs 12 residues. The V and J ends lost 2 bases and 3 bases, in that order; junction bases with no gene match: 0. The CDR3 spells CAWSTGDYGYTF. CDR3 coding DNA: TGTGCCTGGAGTACAGGGGACTATGGCTACACCTTC.

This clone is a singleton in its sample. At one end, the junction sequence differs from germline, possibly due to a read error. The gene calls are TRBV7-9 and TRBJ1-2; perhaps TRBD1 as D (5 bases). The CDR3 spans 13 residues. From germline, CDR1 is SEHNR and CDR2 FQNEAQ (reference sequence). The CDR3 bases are TGTTCCAGCAGCCACACACCGCAGGGTGGCTACACCTTC. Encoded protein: CSSSHTPQGGYTF.

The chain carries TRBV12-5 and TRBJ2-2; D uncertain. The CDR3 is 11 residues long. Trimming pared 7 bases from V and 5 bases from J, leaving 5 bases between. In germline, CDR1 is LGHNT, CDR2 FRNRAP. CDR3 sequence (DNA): TGTGCTAGTGCCCGGACCGGGGAGCTGTTTTTT. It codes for CASARTGELFF. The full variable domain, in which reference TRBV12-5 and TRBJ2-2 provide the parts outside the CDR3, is DARVTQTPRHKVTEMGQEVTMRCQPILGHNTVFWYRQTMMQGLELLAYFRNRAPLDDSGMPKDRFSAEMPDATLATLKIQPSEPRDSAVYFCASARTGELFFGEGSRLTVL.

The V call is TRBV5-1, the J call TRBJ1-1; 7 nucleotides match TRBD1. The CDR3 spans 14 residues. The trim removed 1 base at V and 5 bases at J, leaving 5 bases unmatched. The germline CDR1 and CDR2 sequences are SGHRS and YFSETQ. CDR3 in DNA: TGCGCCAGCAGCTTGCCAGGGGGACTGACTGAAGCTTTCTTT. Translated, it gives CASSLPGGLTEAFF. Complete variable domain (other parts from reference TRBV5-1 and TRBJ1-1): KAGVTQTPRYLIKTRGQQVTLSCSPISGHRSVSWYQQTPGQGLQFLFEYFSETQRNKGNFPGRFSGRQFSNSRSEMNVSTLELGDSALYLCASSLPGGLTEAFFGQGTRLTVV.

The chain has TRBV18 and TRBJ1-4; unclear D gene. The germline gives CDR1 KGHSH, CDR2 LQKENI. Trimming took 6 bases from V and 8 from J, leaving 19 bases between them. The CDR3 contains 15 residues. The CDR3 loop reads CASSPLPPLSEKLFF. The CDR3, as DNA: TGTGCCAGCTCCCCCCTCCCTCCCTTATCGGAAAAACTGTTTTTT. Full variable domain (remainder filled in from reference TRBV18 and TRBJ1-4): NAGVMQNPRHLVRRRGQEARLRCSPMKGHSHVYWYRQLPEEGLKFMVYLQKENIIDESGMPKERFSAEFPKEGPSILRIQQVVRGDSAAYFCASSPLPPLSEKLFFGSGTQLSVL.

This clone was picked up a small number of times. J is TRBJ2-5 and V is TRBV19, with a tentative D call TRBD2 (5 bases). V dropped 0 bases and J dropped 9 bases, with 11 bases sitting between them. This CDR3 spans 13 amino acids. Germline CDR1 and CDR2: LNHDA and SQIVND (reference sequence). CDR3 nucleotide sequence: TGTGCCAGTAGTATAGATCGATCGGAGGCCCAGTACTTC. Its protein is CASSIDRSEAQYF.

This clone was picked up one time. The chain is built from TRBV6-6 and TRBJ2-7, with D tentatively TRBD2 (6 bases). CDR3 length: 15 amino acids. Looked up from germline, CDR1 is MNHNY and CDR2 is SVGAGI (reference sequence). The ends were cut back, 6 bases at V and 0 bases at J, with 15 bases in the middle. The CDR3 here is CASSSRDSSSYEQYF. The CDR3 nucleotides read TGTGCCAGCAGCTCCCGGGACTCCAGCTCCTACGAGCAGTACTTC.

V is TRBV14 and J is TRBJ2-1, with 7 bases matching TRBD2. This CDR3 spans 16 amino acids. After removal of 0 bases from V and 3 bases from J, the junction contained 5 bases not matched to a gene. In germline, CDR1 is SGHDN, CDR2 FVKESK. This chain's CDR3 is CASSQDPAGFYNEQFF. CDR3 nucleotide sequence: TGTGCCAGCAGCCAAGACCCAGCGGGGTTCTACAATGAGCAGTTCTTC.

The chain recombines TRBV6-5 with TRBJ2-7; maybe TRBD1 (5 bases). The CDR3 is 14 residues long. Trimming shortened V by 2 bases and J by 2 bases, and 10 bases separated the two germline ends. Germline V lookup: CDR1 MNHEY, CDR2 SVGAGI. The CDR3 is CASSYPGRAYEQYF. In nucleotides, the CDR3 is TGTGCCAGCAGTTACCCCGGCAGGGCCTACGAGCAGTACTTC.

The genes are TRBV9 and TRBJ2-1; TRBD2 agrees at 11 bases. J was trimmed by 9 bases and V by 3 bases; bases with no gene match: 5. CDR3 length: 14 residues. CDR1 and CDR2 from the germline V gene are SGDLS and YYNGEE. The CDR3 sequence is CASSAGTSGAEQFF. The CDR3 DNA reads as TGTGCCAGCAGCGCCGGGACTAGCGGTGCTGAGCAGTTCTTC.

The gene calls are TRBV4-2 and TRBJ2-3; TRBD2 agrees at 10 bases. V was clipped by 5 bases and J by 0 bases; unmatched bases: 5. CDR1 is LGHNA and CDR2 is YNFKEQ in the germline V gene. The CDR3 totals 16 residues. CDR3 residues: CASSTLTSGSTDTQYF. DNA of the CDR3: TGTGCCAGCAGCACCTTGACTAGCGGGAGCACAGATACGCAGTATTTT.

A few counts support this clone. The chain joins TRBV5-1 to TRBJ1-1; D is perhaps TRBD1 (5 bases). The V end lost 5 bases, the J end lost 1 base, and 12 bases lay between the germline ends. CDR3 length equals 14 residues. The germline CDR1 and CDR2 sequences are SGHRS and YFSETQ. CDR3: CASSPQTANTEAFF. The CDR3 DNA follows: TGCGCCAGCAGTCCCCAGACAGCGAACACTGAAGCTTTCTTT.

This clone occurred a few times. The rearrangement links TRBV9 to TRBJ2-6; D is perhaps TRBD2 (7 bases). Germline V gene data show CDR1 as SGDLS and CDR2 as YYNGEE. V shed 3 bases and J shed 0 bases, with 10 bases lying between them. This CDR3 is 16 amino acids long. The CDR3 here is CASSEGGHSGANVLTF. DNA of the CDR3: TGTGCCAGCAGCGAGGGGGGGCACTCTGGGGCCAACGTCCTGACTTTC.